The clone carrying this TCR beta chain was seen a few times. Here immunoSEQ multiplex PCR was the method, and the copy in TCRdb shows in-frame clones only, minus some. The table includes approximately 190,000 clones, 80% detected once. Germline lookup yields CDR1 LNHDA and CDR2 SQIVND (reference sequence). Trimming removed 7 bases from V and 2 bases from J, with 15 bases in between. The CDR3 covers 15 residues. These data are taken from a study of blood T cell repertoires in COVID-19. The sequence was collected from a man in his 60s with acute or convalescent COVID-19. Sequencing was carried out using peripheral blood. This rearrangement joins TRBV19 to TRBJ2-4, with D unclear. CDR3 in DNA: TGTGCCAGTAATAACCCTTCACTACCCAAAAACATTCAGTACTTC. Its translation is CASNNPSLPKNIQYF.